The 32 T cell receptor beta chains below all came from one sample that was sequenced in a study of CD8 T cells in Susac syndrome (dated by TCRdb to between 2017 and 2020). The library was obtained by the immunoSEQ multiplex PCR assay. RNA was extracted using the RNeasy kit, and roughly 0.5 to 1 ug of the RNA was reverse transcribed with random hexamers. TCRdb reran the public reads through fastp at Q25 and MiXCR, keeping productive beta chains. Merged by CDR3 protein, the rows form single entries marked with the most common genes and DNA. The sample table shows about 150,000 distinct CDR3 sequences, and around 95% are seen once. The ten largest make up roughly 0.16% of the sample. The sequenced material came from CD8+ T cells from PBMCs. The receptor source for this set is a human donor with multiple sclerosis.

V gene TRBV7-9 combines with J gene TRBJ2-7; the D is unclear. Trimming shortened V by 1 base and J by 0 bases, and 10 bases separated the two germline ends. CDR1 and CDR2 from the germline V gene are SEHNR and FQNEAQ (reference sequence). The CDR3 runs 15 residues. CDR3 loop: CASSLVLGNSYEQYF. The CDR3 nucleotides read TGTGCCAGCAGCTTAGTTCTGGGCAACTCCTACGAGCAGTACTTC.

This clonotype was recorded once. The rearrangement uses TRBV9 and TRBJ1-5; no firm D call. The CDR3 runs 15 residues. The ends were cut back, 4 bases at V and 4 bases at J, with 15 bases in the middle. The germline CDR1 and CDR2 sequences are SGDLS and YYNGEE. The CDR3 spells CASSPDPLGNQPQHF. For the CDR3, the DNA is TGTGCCAGCAGCCCGGACCCCCTGGGAAATCAGCCCCAGCATTTT.

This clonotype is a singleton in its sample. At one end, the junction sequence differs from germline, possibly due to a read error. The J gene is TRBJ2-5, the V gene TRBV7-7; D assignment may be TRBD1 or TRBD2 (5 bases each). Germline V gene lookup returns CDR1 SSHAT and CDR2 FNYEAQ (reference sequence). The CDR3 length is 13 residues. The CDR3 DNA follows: TGTGCTAGCAGCGTCCAGGGAGAGGAGACCCAGTACTTC. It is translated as CASSVQGEETQYF.

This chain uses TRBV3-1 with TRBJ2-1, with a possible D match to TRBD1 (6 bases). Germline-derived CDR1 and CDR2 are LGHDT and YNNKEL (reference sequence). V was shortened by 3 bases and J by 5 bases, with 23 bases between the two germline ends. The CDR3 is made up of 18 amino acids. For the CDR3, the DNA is TGTGCCAGCAGCCACAACGAGGGGACACCTCCTTGGAACAATGAGCAGTTCTTC. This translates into CASSHNEGTPPWNNEQFF.

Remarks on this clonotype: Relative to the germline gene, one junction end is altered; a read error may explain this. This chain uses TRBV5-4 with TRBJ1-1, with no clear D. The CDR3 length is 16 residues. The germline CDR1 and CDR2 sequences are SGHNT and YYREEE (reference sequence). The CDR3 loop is CASSLKPRTMKTEAFF. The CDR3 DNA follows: TGTGCCAGCAGCTTGAAGCCGAGGACGATGAAGACTGAAGCTTTCTTT.

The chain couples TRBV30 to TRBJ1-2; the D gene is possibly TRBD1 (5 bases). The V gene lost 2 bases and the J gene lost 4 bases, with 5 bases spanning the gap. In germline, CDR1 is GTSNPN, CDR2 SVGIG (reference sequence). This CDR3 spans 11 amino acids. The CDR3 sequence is CAWSRGYGYTF. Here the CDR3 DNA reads TGTGCCTGGAGTAGGGGCTATGGCTACACCTTC.

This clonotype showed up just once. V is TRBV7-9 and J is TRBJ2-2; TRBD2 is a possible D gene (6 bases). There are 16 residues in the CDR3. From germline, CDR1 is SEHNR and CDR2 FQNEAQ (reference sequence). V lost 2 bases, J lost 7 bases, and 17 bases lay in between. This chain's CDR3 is CASSLSGLPYSGELFF. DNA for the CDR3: TGTGCCAGCAGCTTATCGGGACTTCCATATAGCGGGGAGCTGTTTTTT.

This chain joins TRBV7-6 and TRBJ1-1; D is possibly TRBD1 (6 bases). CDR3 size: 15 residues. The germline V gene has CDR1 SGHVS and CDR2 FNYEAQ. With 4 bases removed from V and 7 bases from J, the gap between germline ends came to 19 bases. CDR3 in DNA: TGTGCCAGCAGCTCCTCGGGAGGGGGGAGAGGTGAAGCTTTCTTT. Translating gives CASSSSGGGRGEAFF.

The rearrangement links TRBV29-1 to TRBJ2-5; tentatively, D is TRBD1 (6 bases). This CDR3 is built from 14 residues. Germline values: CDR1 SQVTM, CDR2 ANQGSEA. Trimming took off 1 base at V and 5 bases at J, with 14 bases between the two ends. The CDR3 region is CSVEGAAGEETQYF. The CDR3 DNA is TGCAGCGTTGAAGGCGCGGCAGGGGAGGAGACCCAGTACTTC. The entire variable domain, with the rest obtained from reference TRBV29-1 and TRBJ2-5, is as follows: SAVISQKPSRDICQRGTSLTIQCQVDSQVTMMFWYRQQPGQSLTLIATANQGSEATYESGFVIDKFPISRPNLTFSTLTVSNMSPEDSSIYLCSVEGAAGEETQYFGPGTRLLVL.

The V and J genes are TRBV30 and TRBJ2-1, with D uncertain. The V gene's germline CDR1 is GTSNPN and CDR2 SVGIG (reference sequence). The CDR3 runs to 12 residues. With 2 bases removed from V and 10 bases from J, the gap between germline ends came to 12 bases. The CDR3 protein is CAWSSQRYEQFF. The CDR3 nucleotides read TGTGCCTGGAGTTCCCAAAGGTACGAGCAGTTCTTC.

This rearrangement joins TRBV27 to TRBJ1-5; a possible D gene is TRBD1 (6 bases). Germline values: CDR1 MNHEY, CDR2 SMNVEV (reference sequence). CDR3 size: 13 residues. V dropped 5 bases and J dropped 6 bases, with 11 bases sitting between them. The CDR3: CASSPRGRQPQHF. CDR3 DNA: TGTGCCAGCAGTCCCAGGGGTCGTCAGCCCCAGCATTTT.

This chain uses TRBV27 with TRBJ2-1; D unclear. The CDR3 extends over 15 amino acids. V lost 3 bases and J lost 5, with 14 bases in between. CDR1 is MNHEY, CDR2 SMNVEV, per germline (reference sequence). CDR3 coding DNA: TGTGCCAGCAGTTTGGCCCCAGATGGAGACAATGAGCAGTTCTTC. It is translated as CASSLAPDGDNEQFF.

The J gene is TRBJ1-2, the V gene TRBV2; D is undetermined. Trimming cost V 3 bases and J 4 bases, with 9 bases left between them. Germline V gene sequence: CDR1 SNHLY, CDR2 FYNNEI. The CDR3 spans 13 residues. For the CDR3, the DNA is TGTGCCAGCAGTGACCGGACTTCCTATGGCTACACCTTC. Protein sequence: CASSDRTSYGYTF. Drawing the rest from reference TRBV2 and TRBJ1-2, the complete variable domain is EPEVTQTPSHQVTQMGQEVILRCVPISNHLYFYWYRQILGQKVEFLVSFYNNEISEKSEIFDDQFSVERPDGSNFTLKIRSTKLEDSAMYFCASSDRTSYGYTFGSGTRLTVV.

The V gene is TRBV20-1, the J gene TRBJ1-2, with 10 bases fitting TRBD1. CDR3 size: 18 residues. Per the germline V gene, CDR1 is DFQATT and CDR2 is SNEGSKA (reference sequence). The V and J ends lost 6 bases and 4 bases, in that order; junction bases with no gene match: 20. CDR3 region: CSAGPRGTGDSESYGYTF. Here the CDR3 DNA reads TGCAGTGCCGGCCCAAGAGGGACAGGGGACAGTGAGAGCTATGGCTACACCTTC.

The DNA for the CDR3 is TGTGCCAGCAGGGGACAATCGTCTAATTCACCCCTCCACTTT. Translating it yields CASRGQSSNSPLHF. V is TRBV27 and J is TRBJ1-6; the D gene is possibly TRBD1 (6 bases). The ends were cut back, 6 bases at V and 6 bases at J, with 12 bases in the middle. The CDR3 spans 14 residues. Per germline, CDR1 MNHEY and CDR2 SMNVEV (reference sequence).

CDR3 sequence reads: CSIRTSEAFF. The CDR3 DNA reads as TGCAGCATCCGGACGTCTGAAGCTTTCTTT. The chain couples TRBV29-1 to TRBJ1-1; D ambiguous. The CDR3 has 10 residues. Germline CDR1 is SQVTM and CDR2 is ANQGSEA. V lost 8 bases and J 6 bases, leaving 10 bases between the germline ends.

This CDR3 is CSVGTGSGANVLTF. The DNA of the CDR3 is TGCAGCGTTGGGACGGGCTCTGGGGCCAACGTCCTGACTTTC. V and J are TRBV29-1 and TRBJ2-6; D gene ambiguous. CDR3 length: 14 residues. Germline V CDR1 and CDR2: SQVTM, ANQGSEA. V was pared by 4 bases and J by 0 bases, with 7 bases between.

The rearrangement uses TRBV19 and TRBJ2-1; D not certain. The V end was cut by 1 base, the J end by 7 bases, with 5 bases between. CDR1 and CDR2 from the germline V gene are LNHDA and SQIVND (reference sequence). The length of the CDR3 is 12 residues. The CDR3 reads CASSIADNEQFF. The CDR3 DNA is TGTGCCAGTAGTATAGCAGATAATGAGCAGTTCTTC.

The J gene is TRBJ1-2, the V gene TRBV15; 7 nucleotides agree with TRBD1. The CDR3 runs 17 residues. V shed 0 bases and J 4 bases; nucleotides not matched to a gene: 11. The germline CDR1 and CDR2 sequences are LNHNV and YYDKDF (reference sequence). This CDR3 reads CATSRDGGGPGGYGYTF. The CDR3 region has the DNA TGTGCCACCAGCAGAGATGGGGGGGGCCCAGGGGGCTATGGCTACACCTTC.

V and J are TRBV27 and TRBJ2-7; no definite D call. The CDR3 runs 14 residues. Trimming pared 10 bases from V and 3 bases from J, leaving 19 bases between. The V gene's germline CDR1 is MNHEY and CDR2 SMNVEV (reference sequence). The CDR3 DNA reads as TGTGCCACCCCGCCGCCGGCCCTGAACTACGAGCAGTACGTC. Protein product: CATPPPALNYEQYV.

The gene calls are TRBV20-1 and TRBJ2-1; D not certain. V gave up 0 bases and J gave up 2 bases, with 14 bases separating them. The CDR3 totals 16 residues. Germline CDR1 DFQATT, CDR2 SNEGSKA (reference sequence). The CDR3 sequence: CSARDRSASTYNEQFF. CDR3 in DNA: TGCAGTGCTAGAGATCGCTCCGCCAGCACCTACAATGAGCAGTTCTTC.

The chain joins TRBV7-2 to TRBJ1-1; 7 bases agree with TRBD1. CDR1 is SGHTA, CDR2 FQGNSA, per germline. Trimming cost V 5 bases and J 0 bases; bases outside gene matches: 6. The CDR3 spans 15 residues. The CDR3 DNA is TGTGCCAGCAGCCCGACGACAGGGATGAACACTGAAGCTTTCTTT. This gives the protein CASSPTTGMNTEAFF.

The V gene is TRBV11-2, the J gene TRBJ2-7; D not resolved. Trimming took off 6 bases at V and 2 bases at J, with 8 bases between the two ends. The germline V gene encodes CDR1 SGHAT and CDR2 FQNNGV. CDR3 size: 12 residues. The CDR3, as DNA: TGTGCCAGCAGTCCCTCAGCCTACGAGCAGTACTTC. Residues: CASSPSAYEQYF.

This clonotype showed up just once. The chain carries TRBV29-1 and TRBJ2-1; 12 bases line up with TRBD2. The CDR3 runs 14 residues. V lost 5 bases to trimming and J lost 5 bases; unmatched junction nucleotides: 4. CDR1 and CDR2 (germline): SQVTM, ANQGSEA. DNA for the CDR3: TGCAGCGTTTGGACTAGCGGGGTAGACAATGAGCAGTTCTTC. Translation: CSVWTSGVDNEQFF.

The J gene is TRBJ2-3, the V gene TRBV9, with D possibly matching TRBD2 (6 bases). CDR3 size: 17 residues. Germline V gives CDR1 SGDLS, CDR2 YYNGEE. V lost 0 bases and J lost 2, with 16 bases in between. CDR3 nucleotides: TGTGCCAGCAGCGTAGAGGGGACTCTAACCCTCACAGATACGCAGTATTTT. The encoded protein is CASSVEGTLTLTDTQYF.

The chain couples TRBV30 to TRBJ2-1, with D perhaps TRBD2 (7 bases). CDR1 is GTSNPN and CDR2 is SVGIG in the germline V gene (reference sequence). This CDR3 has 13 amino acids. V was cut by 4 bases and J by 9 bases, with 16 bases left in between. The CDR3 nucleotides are TGTGCCTGGAACCTGGCAGGGGAGGGTGAGCAGTTCTTC. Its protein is CAWNLAGEGEQFF.

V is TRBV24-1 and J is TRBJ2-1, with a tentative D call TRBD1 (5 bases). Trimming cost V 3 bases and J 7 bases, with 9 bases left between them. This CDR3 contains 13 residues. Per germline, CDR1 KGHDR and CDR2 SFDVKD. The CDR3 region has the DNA TGTGCCACCAGTGATGCAGGGTGGAATGAGCAGTTCTTC. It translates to CATSDAGWNEQFF.

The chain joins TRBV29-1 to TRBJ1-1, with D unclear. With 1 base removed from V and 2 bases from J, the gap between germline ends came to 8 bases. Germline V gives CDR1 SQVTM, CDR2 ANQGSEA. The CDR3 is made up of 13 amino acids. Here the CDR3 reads CSVEGQVNTEAFF. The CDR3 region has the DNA TGCAGCGTTGAAGGGCAGGTCAACACTGAAGCTTTCTTT.

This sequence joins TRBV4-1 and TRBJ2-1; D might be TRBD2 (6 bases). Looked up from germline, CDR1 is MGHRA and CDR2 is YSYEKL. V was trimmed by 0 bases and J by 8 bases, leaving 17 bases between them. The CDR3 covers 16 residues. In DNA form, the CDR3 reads TGCGCCAGCAGCCAAGATCGGGGGATGATGGGTTATGAGCAGTTCTTC. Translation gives CASSQDRGMMGYEQFF.

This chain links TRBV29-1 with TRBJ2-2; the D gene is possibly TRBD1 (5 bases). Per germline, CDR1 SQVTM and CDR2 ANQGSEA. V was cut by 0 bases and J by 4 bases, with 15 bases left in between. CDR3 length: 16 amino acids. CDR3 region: CSVEEIRQSGTGELFF. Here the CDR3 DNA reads TGCAGCGTTGAAGAAATAAGACAGTCGGGCACCGGGGAGCTGTTTTTT.

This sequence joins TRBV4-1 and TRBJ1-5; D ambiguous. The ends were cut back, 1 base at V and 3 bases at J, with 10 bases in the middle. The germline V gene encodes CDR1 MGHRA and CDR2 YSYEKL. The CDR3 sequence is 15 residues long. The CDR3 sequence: CASSQVERPNQPQHF. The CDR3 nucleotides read TGCGCCAGCAGCCAAGTCGAACGGCCCAATCAGCCCCAGCATTTT.

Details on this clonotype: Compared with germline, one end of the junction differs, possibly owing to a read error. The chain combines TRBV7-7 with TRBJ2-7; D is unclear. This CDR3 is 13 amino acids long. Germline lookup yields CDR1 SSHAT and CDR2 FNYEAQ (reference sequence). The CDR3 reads CASSPLMSYEQYF. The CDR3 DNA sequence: TGTGCTAGCAGCCCCCTGATGAGTTACGAGCAGTACTTC.